This record concerns one T cell receptor beta chain sequence. This entry comes from a study of blood T cell repertoires in COVID-19. The method was immunoSEQ multiplex PCR; TCRdb's version includes in-frame clones alone and lacks a portion of them. This table holds roughly 120,000 clones, about 88% found once. The sequence was obtained from a man between 60 and 75 years old with COVID-19, enrolled during active disease. Sequencing was done on a sample of peripheral blood.

The CDR3 loop reads CASSRTSGSEQYF. The CDR3 DNA is TGTGCCAGCAGCCGCACCTCCGGGAGCGAGCAGTACTTC. The chain links TRBV3-1 (or the pseudogene TRBV3-2) to TRBJ2-7; the D gene is possibly TRBD2 (6 bases). This CDR3 comprises 13 residues. Germline V gives CDR1 LGHDT, CDR2 YNNKEL (reference sequence). Trimming took 4 bases from V and 6 from J, leaving 13 bases between them.